This passage covers 12 T cell receptor beta chains from one sample sequenced in a study of Ad26.COV2.S vaccination and SARS-CoV-2 variants. Assay used: immunoSEQ multiplex PCR; TCRdb lists only in-frame clones, some missing. Counted here are some 250,000 clones, 70% to 90% occurring once; the ten biggest clones make up 9.5% to 12%. Treatment reported: 15 to 20 received Ad26.COV2.S at low or high dose, single or two shots; 5 received placebo; per-sample allocation not given. Sampling was done on day 63 after the first vaccine or placebo injection. The sample was peripheral blood, taken in a trial of Ad26.COV2.S vaccine versus placebo. The origin of the receptors is a person aged 18-60 years who received the Ad26.COV2.S COVID-19 vaccine or a placebo.

This rearrangement joins TRBV5-6 to TRBJ2-7; perhaps TRBD2 as D (6 bases). The CDR3 is made up of 14 amino acids. Germline loops: CDR1 SGHDT, CDR2 YYEEEE. The V end lost 2 bases, the J end lost 2 bases, and 11 bases lay between the germline ends. DNA of the CDR3: TGTGCCAGCAGCTTTACTAGCCTCCCCTACGAGCAGTACTTC. Translated: CASSFTSLPYEQYF.

This clone was seen a single time. The chain links TRBV28 to TRBJ2-7; maybe TRBD1 (6 bases). V was pared by 2 bases and J by 0 bases, with 14 bases between. The CDR3 consists of 16 residues. CDR1 and CDR2 from the germline V gene are MDHEN and SYDVKM. CDR3 amino acids: CASSLETGQSSYEQYF. The DNA for the CDR3 is TGTGCCAGCAGTTTAGAGACAGGACAGAGCTCCTACGAGCAGTACTTC.

V is TRBV30 and J is TRBJ2-3; 12 bases map to TRBD2. After removal of 0 bases from V and 5 bases from J, the junction contained 6 bases not matched to a gene. The germline CDR1 and CDR2 sequences are GTSNPN and SVGIG (reference sequence). This CDR3 is 16 amino acids long. The CDR3 nucleotides read TGTGCCTGGAGTGTAGGGCTAGCGGGAGGGGGAGATACGCAGTATTTT. The encoded protein is CAWSVGLAGGGDTQYF.

The chain joins TRBV3-1 (or the pseudogene TRBV3-2) to TRBJ2-1; TRBD2 matches 9 bases. Losses at the gene ends were 3 bases for V and 8 bases for J; bases not matched to a gene: 23. The CDR3 contains 20 residues. The germline gives CDR1 LGHDT, CDR2 YNNKEL (reference sequence). Here the CDR3 reads CASSHYWALPVREGFHEQFF. In nucleotides, the CDR3 is TGTGCCAGCAGCCATTACTGGGCCTTACCGGTGCGGGAGGGTTTCCATGAGCAGTTCTTC.

The chain links TRBV18 to TRBJ2-3, with D perhaps matching TRBD2 (5 bases). V dropped 4 bases and J dropped 6 bases, with 11 bases sitting between them. Germline V lookup: CDR1 KGHSH, CDR2 LQKENI. This CDR3 region has 13 residues. CDR3 DNA: TGTGCCAGCTCACGTAGCGAGCCGGATACGCAGTATTTT. It specifies CASSRSEPDTQYF.

The chain links TRBV7-2 to TRBJ2-2, with D perhaps matching TRBD1 (5 bases). Germline V gene lookup returns CDR1 SGHTA and CDR2 FQGNSA. CDR3 length equals 13 residues. The V end lost 3 bases, the J end lost 8 bases, and 10 bases lay between the germline ends. CDR3: CASSFRQIGELFF. Here the CDR3 DNA reads TGTGCCAGCAGCTTCAGACAGATTGGGGAGCTGTTTTTT.

This rearrangement joins TRBV4-1 to TRBJ2-1; either TRBD1 or TRBD2 may supply D (6 bases each). The ends were cut back, 3 bases at V and 8 bases at J, with 11 bases in the middle. This CDR3 is built from 13 residues. In germline, CDR1 is MGHRA, CDR2 YSYEKL. The CDR3 DNA is TGCGCCAGCAGCCACCCCCGGGGGCATGAGCAGTTCTTC. Amino acids: CASSHPRGHEQFF.

The genes are TRBV7-8 and TRBJ1-5; no clear D gene. Germline assignment: CDR1 SGHVS and CDR2 FQNEAQ. V dropped 1 base and J dropped 6 bases, with 7 bases sitting between them. This CDR3 has 13 amino acids. DNA for the CDR3: TGTGCCAGCAGCTTAGATGTAAGTCAGCCCCAGCATTTT. Amino acid sequence: CASSLDVSQPQHF. The variable domain in full, completed from reference TRBV7-8 and TRBJ1-5, reads GAGVSQSPRYKVAKRGQDVALRCDPISGHVSLFWYQQALGQGPEFLTYFQNEAQLDKSGLPSDRFFAERPEGSVSTLKIQRTQQEDSAVYLCASSLDVSQPQHFGDGTRLSIL.

The chain links TRBV7-8 to TRBJ1-1; 8 bases are a match to TRBD1. Losses at the gene ends were 2 bases for V and 11 bases for J; bases not matched to a gene: 7. From germline, CDR1 is SGHVS and CDR2 FQNEAQ. The CDR3 consists of 13 residues. CDR3 protein: CASSLRTGWEAFF. The CDR3 DNA follows: TGTGCCAGCAGCTTAAGGACAGGGTGGGAGGCTTTCTTT. Drawing the rest from reference TRBV7-8 and TRBJ1-1, the complete variable domain is GAGVSQSPRYKVAKRGQDVALRCDPISGHVSLFWYQQALGQGPEFLTYFQNEAQLDKSGLPSDRFFAERPEGSVSTLKIQRTQQEDSAVYLCASSLRTGWEAFFGQGTRLTVV.

The genes are TRBV3-1 (or the pseudogene TRBV3-2) and TRBJ2-7; D is unclear. V was shortened by 1 base and J by 7 bases, with 5 bases between the two germline ends. The CDR3 has 11 amino acids. Looked up from germline, CDR1 is LGHDT and CDR2 is YNNKEL (reference sequence). CDR3 bases: TGTGCCAGCAGCCAAGCGAAAGAGCAGTACTTC. Amino acids: CASSQAKEQYF.

The chain recombines TRBV30 with TRBJ1-6; the D is unclear. The CDR3 sequence is 14 residues long. In germline, CDR1 is GTSNPN, CDR2 SVGIG (reference sequence). Trimming shortened V by 4 bases and J by 6 bases, and 13 bases separated the two germline ends. The CDR3 bases are TGTGCCTGGAAACGGAGAGAGGTTAATTCACCCCTCCACTTT. This sequence encodes CAWKRREVNSPLHF.

J is TRBJ2-6 and V is TRBV19; tentatively, D is TRBD1 (7 bases). V gave up 1 base and J gave up 3 bases, with 22 bases separating them. CDR1 is LNHDA, CDR2 SQIVND, per germline (reference sequence). The CDR3 extends over 20 amino acids. CDR3: CASSIVAQGGAGLGANVLTF. Here the CDR3 DNA reads TGTGCCAGTAGTATAGTTGCCCAAGGGGGCGCGGGGCTTGGGGCCAACGTCCTGACTTTC.